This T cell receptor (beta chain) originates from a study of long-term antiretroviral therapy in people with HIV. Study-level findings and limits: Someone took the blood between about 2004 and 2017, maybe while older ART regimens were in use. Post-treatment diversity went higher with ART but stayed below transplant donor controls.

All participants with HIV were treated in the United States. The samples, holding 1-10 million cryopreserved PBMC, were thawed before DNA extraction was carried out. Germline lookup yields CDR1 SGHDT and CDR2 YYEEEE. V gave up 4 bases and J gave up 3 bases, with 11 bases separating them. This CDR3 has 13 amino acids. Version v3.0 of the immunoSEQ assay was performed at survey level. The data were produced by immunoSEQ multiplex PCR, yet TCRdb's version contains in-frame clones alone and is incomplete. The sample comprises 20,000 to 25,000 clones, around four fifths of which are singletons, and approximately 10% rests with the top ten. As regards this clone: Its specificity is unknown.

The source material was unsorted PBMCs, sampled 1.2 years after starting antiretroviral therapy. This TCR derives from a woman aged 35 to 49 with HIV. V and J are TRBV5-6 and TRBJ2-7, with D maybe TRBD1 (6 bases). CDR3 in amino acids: CASSPGVGYEQYF. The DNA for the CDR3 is TGTGCCAGCAGCCCAGGGGTCGGCTACGAGCAGTACTTC.